This T cell receptor (beta chain) was profiled in a study of CD8 T cells in ankylosing spondylitis. This CDR3 has 17 amino acids. Germline V lookup: CDR1 LNHNV, CDR2 YYDKDF (reference sequence). With 1 base removed from V and 5 bases from J, the gap between germline ends came to 20 bases. Molecular-barcoded quantitative 5'-RACE produced these TCR beta libraries. TCRdb fed the 5' RACE reads into MiXCR, producing one record per CDR3 protein. This repertoire shows 250,000 or so distinct CDR3 sequences, 20% to 30% found once; its top ten account for approximately 0.61%. The sequence derives from a male donor with ankylosing spondylitis or in good health (not recorded which). The rearrangement joins TRBV15 to TRBJ2-5; no clear D. Specimen: blood, either unsorted or a sorted T cell fraction (not recorded which). The CDR3: CATSRGHTAGELETQYF. The DNA for the CDR3 is TGTGCCACCAGCAGAGGCCACACTGCCGGCGAACTGGAGACCCAGTACTTC. The whole variable domain, remainder taken from reference TRBV15 and TRBJ2-5, is DAMVIQNPRYQVTQFGKPVTLSCSQTLNHNVMYWYQQKSSQAPKLLFHYYDKDFNNEADTPDNFQSRRPNTSFCFLDIRSPGLGDTAMYLCATSRGHTAGELETQYFGPGTRLLVL.